Shown below are 24 T cell receptor beta chains from a single sample sequenced in a study of shared clonotypes between healthy human individuals. Clones were sequenced by immunoSEQ multiplex PCR, and TCRdb holds only the in-frame ones, with some missing. Here the sample spans 850,000 to 1,200,000 clones, roughly 80% being singletons. Material for sequencing was memory CD4+ T cells sorted from blood. Subset given: CD45RA-negative fraction. These receptors came from a man between 18 and 35 years old in good health.

V usage is TRBV2 and J usage is TRBJ2-3, with 8 bases fitting TRBD2. The CDR3 runs to 12 residues. Germline V gene lookup returns CDR1 SNHLY and CDR2 FYNNEI. With 6 bases clipped from V and 10 bases from J, the junction kept 6 bases outside the gene matches. The CDR3: CASSSSGSAQYF. The CDR3 bases are TGTGCCAGCAGCTCAAGCGGGAGCGCGCAGTATTTT.

Many counts were recorded for this clone. This chain uses TRBV18 with TRBJ2-7; maybe TRBD1 (6 bases). The CDR3 sequence is 16 residues long. The ends were cut back, 3 bases at V and 5 bases at J, with 20 bases in the middle. Germline V gene sequence: CDR1 KGHSH, CDR2 LQKENI. The CDR3 DNA reads as TGTGCCAGCTCACCGACAGGCGGCAGGGGATCAAACGAGCAGTACTTC. Protein: CASSPTGGRGSNEQYF.

The chain recombines TRBV11-2 with TRBJ2-1; D is possibly TRBD1 (6 bases). V gave up 1 base and J gave up 8 bases, with 12 bases separating them. Germline V gene lookup returns CDR1 SGHAT and CDR2 FQNNGV. The CDR3 extends over 14 amino acids. The CDR3 bases are TGTGCCAGCAGCTTAGGCTATGGGGGCGATGAGCAGTTCTTC. It yields the protein CASSLGYGGDEQFF. Drawing the rest from reference TRBV11-2 and TRBJ2-1, the complete variable domain is EAGVAQSPRYKIIEKRQSVAFWCNPISGHATLYWYQQILGQGPKLLIQFQNNGVVDDSQLPKDRFSAERLKGVDSTLKIQPAKLEDSAVYLCASSLGYGGDEQFFGPGTRLTVL.

Points on this clone: An end of the junction does not agree with germline; a read error may underlie this. DNA of the CDR3: TGTGCTAGCAGCCGGGACAGGGCGGAGACCCAGTACTTC. The encoded protein is CASSRDRAETQYF. The chain links TRBV7-7 to TRBJ2-5; TRBD1 agrees at 9 bases. This CDR3 has 13 residues. CDR1 and CDR2 from the germline V gene are SSHAT and FNYEAQ (reference sequence).

This clone has only a few counts. The chain links TRBV6-1 to TRBJ1-2; D call uncertain. Trimming shortened V by 1 base and J by 4 bases, and 10 bases separated the two germline ends. The CDR3 runs 14 residues. Germline loops: CDR1 MNHNS, CDR2 SASEGT. CDR3 loop: CASSEGRRSYGYTF. The DNA of the CDR3 is TGTGCCAGCAGTGAAGGTAGACGATCCTATGGCTACACCTTC.

This clone has only a few counts. The genes are TRBV27 and TRBJ2-5; 9 bases are shared with TRBD2. The length of the CDR3 is 16 residues. The V gene's germline CDR1 is MNHEY and CDR2 SMNVEV (reference sequence). The V gene end was trimmed by 7 bases and the J gene end by 5 bases; junction bases not matched to a gene: 14. The CDR3 protein is CASKGVAGEFAETQYF. CDR3 nucleotides: TGTGCCAGCAAGGGGGTAGCGGGAGAATTTGCGGAGACCCAGTACTTC.

The genes are TRBV20-1 and TRBJ2-3; no reliable D call. Germline CDR1 is DFQATT and CDR2 is SNEGSKA (reference sequence). This CDR3 spans 11 amino acids. V was shortened by 5 bases and J by 3 bases, with 6 bases between the two germline ends. CDR3 sequence: CSALRTDTQYF. The DNA for the CDR3 is TGCAGTGCTTTAAGGACAGATACGCAGTATTTT.

The chain has TRBV25-1 and TRBJ2-7; the match to TRBD1 covers 7 bases. The V segment lost 4 bases and the J segment 7 bases; nucleotides outside the gene matches: 10. The CDR3 has 14 amino acids. Germline V gene data show CDR1 as MGHDK and CDR2 as SYGVNS. The CDR3 is CASSGTRGFGEQYF. The CDR3 nucleotides read TGTGCCAGCAGTGGAACCAGGGGGTTCGGGGAGCAGTACTTC.

V is TRBV5-8 and J is TRBJ1-2; 7 bases map to TRBD1. The CDR3 has 15 amino acids. The germline V gene encodes CDR1 SGHTS and CDR2 YDEGEE. The V segment lost 4 bases and the J segment 6 bases; nucleotides outside the gene matches: 12. The DNA of the CDR3 is TGTGCCAGCAGCCAAGGCCCTACACAGGGGAATGGCTACACCTTC. Its translation: CASSQGPTQGNGYTF.

The chain recombines TRBV6-5 with TRBJ2-5; unclear D gene. The CDR3 loop spans 15 amino acids. V gave up 1 base and J gave up 1 base, with 10 bases separating them. Germline CDR1 and CDR2: MNHEY and SVGAGI. The CDR3 here is CASSYYSRVQETQYF. In nucleotides, the CDR3 is TGTGCCAGCAGTTACTACAGCAGAGTCCAAGAGACCCAGTACTTC.

This rearrangement joins TRBV7-8 to TRBJ2-1; D tentatively fits TRBD1 or TRBD2 (5 bases each). Trimming stripped 5 bases from V and 10 bases from J, with 12 bases between. The germline CDR1 and CDR2 sequences are SGHVS and FQNEAQ. CDR3 length: 12 residues. CDR3 loop: CASSIDRDEQFF. The CDR3, as DNA: TGTGCCAGCAGCATTGACCGGGACGAGCAGTTCTTC.

This chain connects TRBV5-1 to TRBJ1-6; 9 bases are a match to TRBD1. CDR3 size: 18 residues. Trimming at V came to 4 bases and at J to 2 bases, leaving 10 bases not matched to a gene. Germline assignment: CDR1 SGHRS and CDR2 YFSETQ. CDR3 region: CASSTGQGRSTYNSPLHF. CDR3 sequence (DNA): TGCGCCAGCAGCACCGGACAGGGGAGGTCCACCTATAATTCACCCCTCCACTTT.

The chain couples TRBV2 to TRBJ2-3; 8 nucleotides line up with TRBD2. J was trimmed by 5 bases and V by 7 bases; bases with no gene match: 8. Germline V CDR1 and CDR2: SNHLY, FYNNEI. CDR3 size: 14 residues. CDR3 bases: TGTGCCAGCATCAGCGGGAGTATGAGAGATACGCAGTATTTT. It is translated as CASISGSMRDTQYF.

V and J are TRBV7-2 and TRBJ2-5; weak D call: TRBD2 (6 bases). The V end lost 3 bases, the J end lost 5 bases, and 16 bases lay between the germline ends. The germline gives CDR1 SGHTA, CDR2 FQGNSA. The CDR3 has 15 amino acids. For the CDR3, the DNA is TGTGCCAGCAGCTTCGGGACTGCCCCAATGGAGACCCAGTACTTC. It is translated as CASSFGTAPMETQYF. The full variable domain, rest sourced from reference TRBV7-2 and TRBJ2-5, is GAGVSQSPSNKVTEKGKDVELRCDPISGHTALYWYRQSLGQGLEFLIYFQGNSAPDKSGLPSDRFSAERTGGSVSTLTIQRTQQEDSAVYLCASSFGTAPMETQYFGPGTRLLVL.

CDR3 sequence reads: CASSFRDRLADTQYF. The CDR3, as DNA: TGTGCCAGCAGCTTCCGGGACAGGTTAGCAGATACGCAGTATTTT. The rearrangement links TRBV5-4 to TRBJ2-3; 8 bases fit TRBD1. The CDR3 has 15 amino acids. CDR1 and CDR2 from the germline V gene are SGHNT and YYREEE (reference sequence). V shed 2 bases and J 4 bases; nucleotides not matched to a gene: 6.

The rearrangement joins TRBV2 to TRBJ1-1, with D uncertain. CDR1 and CDR2 from the germline V gene are SNHLY and FYNNEI. Trimming stripped 3 bases from V and 11 bases from J, with 16 bases between. This CDR3 spans 13 amino acids. The CDR3 nucleotides read TGTGCCAGCAGTGAGGCAGGCCTCTTAAGGGCTTTCTTT. Translating gives CASSEAGLLRAFF.

The V and J genes are TRBV18 and TRBJ2-7; possibly TRBD2 for D (5 bases). The CDR3 runs to 13 residues. Per the germline V gene, CDR1 is KGHSH and CDR2 is LQKENI. V was shortened by 1 base and J by 6 bases, with 10 bases between the two germline ends. CDR3 DNA sequence: TGTGCCAGCTCACCACATAAACGGGGCGAGCAGTACTTC. This encodes CASSPHKRGEQYF. The full variable domain, completed using reference TRBV18 and TRBJ2-7, is NAGVMQNPRHLVRRRGQEARLRCSPMKGHSHVYWYRQLPEEGLKFMVYLQKENIIDESGMPKERFSAEFPKEGPSILRIQQVVRGDSAAYFCASSPHKRGEQYFGPGTRLTVT.

This rearrangement joins TRBV19 to TRBJ1-5; 11 bases are a match to TRBD1. This CDR3 is built from 14 residues. Germline V CDR1 and CDR2: LNHDA, SQIVND (reference sequence). Trimming took 5 bases from V and 6 from J; bases not matched to a gene: 3. The CDR3 DNA follows: TGTGCCAGTAGTTGGACAGGGGGCGTTCAGCCCCAGCATTTT. Its translation: CASSWTGGVQPQHF.

The chain uses TRBV6-5 and TRBJ1-2; the D is unclear. V dropped 0 bases and J dropped 6 bases, with 8 bases sitting between them. CDR1 MNHEY and CDR2 SVGAGI come from the germline V gene. CDR3 length: 13 amino acids. CDR3 sequence reads: CASSYSFLDGYTF. CDR3 DNA: TGTGCCAGCAGTTACTCTTTTCTTGATGGCTACACCTTC.

The genes are TRBV12-5 and TRBJ1-2; D is undetermined. The germline CDR1 and CDR2 sequences are LGHNT and FRNRAP. Trimming took off 0 bases at V and 3 bases at J, with 5 bases between the two ends. CDR3 length: 13 amino acids. The CDR3 bases are TGTGCTAGTGGTTTGGTACCAGACTATGGCTACACCTTC. Translated, it gives CASGLVPDYGYTF.

V gene TRBV29-1 combines with J gene TRBJ1-1, with D possibly being TRBD1 (6 bases). CDR1 and CDR2 (germline): SQVTM, ANQGSEA. The CDR3 sequence is 12 residues long. V was shortened by 4 bases and J by 7 bases, with 13 bases between the two germline ends. The CDR3 loop is CSVAWTVGEAFF. The DNA of the CDR3 is TGCAGCGTTGCCTGGACAGTCGGTGAAGCTTTCTTT. The whole variable domain, remainder taken from reference TRBV29-1 and TRBJ1-1, is SAVISQKPSRDICQRGTSLTIQCQVDSQVTMMFWYRQQPGQSLTLIATANQGSEATYESGFVIDKFPISRPNLTFSTLTVSNMSPEDSSIYLCSVAWTVGEAFFGQGTRLTVV.

About this clone itself: One end of the junction fails to match germline, which may point to a read error. The CDR3 DNA sequence: TGTGCTAGCAGCCCAGGGACTAGCGGCGCCAATGAGCAGTTCTTC. This gives the protein CASSPGTSGANEQFF. The rearrangement uses TRBV7-7 and TRBJ2-1; 11 bases are a match to TRBD2. Germline V CDR1 and CDR2: SSHAT, FNYEAQ (reference sequence). The CDR3 length is 15 residues.

This chain joins TRBV27 and TRBJ2-1; 7 positions match TRBD1. The CDR3 runs to 12 residues. Germline values: CDR1 MNHEY, CDR2 SMNVEV (reference sequence). J gave up 10 bases and V 6 bases, and 6 bases lay outside the gene matches. The CDR3 DNA sequence: TGTGCCAGCAGGAACAGGGGCGGGGAGCAGTTCTTC. This sequence encodes CASRNRGGEQFF.

CDR3 bases: TGTGCCAGCAGTCCCCGGGGCCTGATTCAGTACTTC. This encodes CASSPRGLIQYF. This sequence joins TRBV6-6 and TRBJ2-4, with D tentatively TRBD1 or TRBD2 (5 bases each). Germline values: CDR1 MNHNY, CDR2 SVGAGI (reference sequence). The CDR3 runs to 12 residues. V lost 5 bases to trimming and J lost 10 bases, with 12 bases between them.